This T cell receptor beta chain comes out of a study of a mutant IDH1 vaccine in newly diagnosed glioma (dated by TCRdb to about 2021). With regard to the full study: In the chemotherapy-containing groups, vaccination started alongside temozolomide cycles, whereas in patients who had radiotherapy alone it started 4-6 weeks after radiotherapy. Of the 30 to 35 treated patients, around 62% were male and roughly 38% were female, and a mean age of 40.4 years was recorded. Prior to enrollment, patients had been given standard therapy consisting of radiotherapy alone, temozolomide alone, or radiochemotherapy with temozolomide, with the combination given to most patients. Visit V12 was the week-35 safety follow-up and visit V13 was the week-47 end of study. Peripheral blood samples were drawn at six visits, namely V03 (baseline), V05, V07, V10, V12 and V13. For exploratory analyses, longitudinal TCRB deep sequencing was carried out in under 30 treated patients wherever samples were available.

Points the paper makes about the study in general: Changes in the top peripheral T cell clonotypes picked up by TCRB sequencing did not appear to be linked to pseudoprogression. The authors noted that analyses of patient blood samples could not be reproduced because of sample limitations. Selection of PBMC samples for TCRB deep sequencing was based on availability. Across multiple MHC alleles, vaccine-induced immune responses were seen in roughly 93% of patients.

CDR1 and CDR2 (MNHEY, SVGAGI) derive from the germline V gene. The V and J ends are trimmed by 6 bases and 0 bases, leaving 14 bases between them. The CDR3, cysteine through phenylalanine, is 15 amino acids long. Only the CDR3 region is kept as DNA, spanning 45 bases read in frame from base 1. Library prep was done by the immunoSEQ multiplex PCR assay. The hsTCRB Kit was used according to the manufacturer's protocol to amplify rearranged TCR beta chain sequences. An Illumina MiSeq was used to sequence the TCRB libraries. The original pipeline was this. The proprietary platform of the kit vendor was used for demultiplexing, trimming and gene mapping. TCRdb retrieved this table from immuneACCESS and kept in-frame rearrangements only. Not all clones are present; in checked studies, unresolved V genes account for under half, and no reason is known for the remainder. That table furnishes V, J and clone size, whereas the DNA furnished D and trimming. Across this sample there are tens of thousands of clones, with approximately 75% seen only once. The ten largest clonotypes hold 5% to 6% of the sample.

The sample's time point, from its label and the paper: week 47, end of study. Each vaccine dose was 300 ug of a 20-mer mutant IDH1 peptide in Montanide, given subcutaneously with topical imiquimod. Patients received eight vaccinations in weeks 1, 3, 5, 7, 11, 15, 19 and 23, corresponding to visits V03 through V10. The donors had newly diagnosed IDH1-mutant astrocytomas of WHO grade 3 or 4 that showed loss of nuclear ATRX. The samples were drawn from NOA16, a multicentre, single-arm, open-label phase I trial in Germany that tested a mutant IDH1 peptide vaccine in humans for the first time. Genomic DNA for TCRB sequencing was isolated from EDTA blood with the DNeasy Blood and Tissue Kit. Of note for this clone: Its antigen is unknown. Nothing much larger sits one base from this clone, and base qualities are not available.

Sequenced material: PBMCs, taken from a glioma patient whose treatment included an IDH1 peptide vaccine. The source is a man aged 45-65 years with glioma. The V gene is TRBV6-5 and the J gene is TRBJ1-2, with the D gene call left open. Here is the DNA: TGTGCCAGCAGACCAAGACCGAATTCTAACTATGGCTACACCTTC. This translates into CASRPRPNSNYGYTF.